This T cell receptor (beta chain) was sequenced in a study of neurological immune-mediated disorders. The cDNA came from 5'RACE, which used 10-nucleotide random UMIs. Every sequencing run gave over 200 million TCR-beta sequences, taken from 15-18 subjects. TCRdb reprocessed the 5' RACE reads with MiXCR, giving one entry per CDR3 protein. This sample has 33,000 or so distinct CDR3 sequences, with roughly 7.3% found just once. Trimming at V came to 1 base and at J to 5 bases, leaving 10 bases not matched to a gene. The CDR3 totals 18 residues. CDR1 SGHRS and CDR2 YFSETQ come from the germline V gene. Broader study findings: None of the CDR3 amino acid sequences found in expanded clones was shared across subjects. This suggests that the TCR-beta repertoires were private in all groups.

This clonotype was observed at least ten times. Its matching antigen is unknown. This chain uses TRBV5-1 with TRBJ2-1, with 12 positions matching TRBD1. The sequenced sample consisted of PBMCs. The receptor comes from a woman aged 35 to 49 in good health. CDR3 region: CASSLKTGQGASNNEQFF. The DNA for the CDR3 is TGCGCCAGCAGCTTGAAGACGGGACAGGGGGCATCGAACAATGAGCAGTTCTTC.